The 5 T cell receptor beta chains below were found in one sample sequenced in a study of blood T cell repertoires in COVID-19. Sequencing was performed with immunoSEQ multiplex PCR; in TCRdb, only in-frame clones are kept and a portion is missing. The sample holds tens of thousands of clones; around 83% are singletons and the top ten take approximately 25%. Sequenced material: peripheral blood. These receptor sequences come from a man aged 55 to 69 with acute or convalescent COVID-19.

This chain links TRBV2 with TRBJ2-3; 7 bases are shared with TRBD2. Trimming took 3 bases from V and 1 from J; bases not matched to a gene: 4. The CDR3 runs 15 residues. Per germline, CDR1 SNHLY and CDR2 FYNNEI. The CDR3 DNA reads TGTGCCAGCAGTGACAGGCTAGCGGGCACAGATACGCAGTATTTT. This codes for CASSDRLAGTDTQYF.

The CDR3 loop is CASINQAGLAGFIWVPPAYNEQFF. As DNA, the CDR3 is TGTGCCAGCATCAATCAAGCAGGACTAGCGGGGTTCATTTGGGTGCCGCCCGCCTACAATGAGCAGTTCTTC. V and J are TRBV14 and TRBJ2-1; 12 bases map to TRBD2. Trimming cost V 7 bases and J 2 bases; bases outside gene matches: 30. CDR1 SGHDN and CDR2 FVKESK come from the germline V gene. The length of the CDR3 is 24 residues. Full variable domain (outside the CDR3, taken from reference TRBV14 and TRBJ2-1): EAGVTQFPSHSVIEKGQTVTLRCDPISGHDNLYWYRRVMGKEIKFLLHFVKESKQDESGMPNNRFLAERTGGTYSTLKVQPAELEDSGVYFCASINQAGLAGFIWVPPAYNEQFFGPGTRLTVL.

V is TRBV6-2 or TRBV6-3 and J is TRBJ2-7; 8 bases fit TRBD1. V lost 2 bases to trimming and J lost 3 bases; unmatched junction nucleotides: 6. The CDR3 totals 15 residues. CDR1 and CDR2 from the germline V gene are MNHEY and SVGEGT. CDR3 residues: CASSYRGTGFYEQYF. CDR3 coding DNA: TGTGCCAGCAGTTACAGGGGGACAGGTTTCTACGAGCAGTACTTC.

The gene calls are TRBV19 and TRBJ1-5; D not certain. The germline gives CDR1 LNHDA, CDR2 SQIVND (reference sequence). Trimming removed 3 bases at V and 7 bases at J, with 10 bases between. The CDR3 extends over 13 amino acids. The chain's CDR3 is CASSILRLQPQHF. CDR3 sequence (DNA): TGTGCCAGTAGTATTTTGAGACTACAGCCCCAGCATTTT.

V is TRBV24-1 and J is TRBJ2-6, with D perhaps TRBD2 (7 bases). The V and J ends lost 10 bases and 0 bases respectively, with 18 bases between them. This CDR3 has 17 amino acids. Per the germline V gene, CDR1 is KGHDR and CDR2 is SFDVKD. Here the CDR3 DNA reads TGTGCCACTAGGGGGGGGGCTACATCCTCTGGGGCCAACGTCCTGACTTTC. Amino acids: CATRGGATSSGANVLTF.